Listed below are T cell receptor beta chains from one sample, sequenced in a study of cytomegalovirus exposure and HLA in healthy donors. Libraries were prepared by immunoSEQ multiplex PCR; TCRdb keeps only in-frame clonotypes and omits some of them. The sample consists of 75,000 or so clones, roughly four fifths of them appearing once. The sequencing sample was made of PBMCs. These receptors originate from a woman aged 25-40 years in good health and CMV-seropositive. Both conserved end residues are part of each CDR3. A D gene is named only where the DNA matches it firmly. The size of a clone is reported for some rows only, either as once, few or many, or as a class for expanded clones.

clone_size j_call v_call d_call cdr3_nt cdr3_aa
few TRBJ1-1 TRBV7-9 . TGTGCCAGCAGCTTACAGGGGACGGGTACTGAAGCTTTCTTT CASSLQGTGTEAFF
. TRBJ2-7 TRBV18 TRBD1 TGTGCCAGCTCTCTAACCCGGGACAGAACCTACGAGCAGTACTTC CASSLTRDRTYEQYF
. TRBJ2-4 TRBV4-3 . TGCGCCAGCAGCCACGCCCAGGGGACGAAAAAAAACATTCAGTACTTC CASSHAQGTKKNIQYF
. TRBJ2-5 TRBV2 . TGTGCCAGCGCAGGGTCGCCTCAAGGGACCCAGTACTTC CASAGSPQGTQYF
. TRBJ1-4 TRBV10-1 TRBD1 TGCGCCAGCACCGATTTCCCGGGACAGGCTCGGGGTGAAAAACTGTTTTTT CASTDFPGQARGEKLFF
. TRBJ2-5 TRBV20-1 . TGCAGTGCTTTGAGGACTGAGACCCAGTACTTC CSALRTETQYF
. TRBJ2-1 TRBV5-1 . TGCGCCAGCAGCTTGGTGGGAGCCCTACACAATGAGCAGTTCTTC CASSLVGALHNEQFF
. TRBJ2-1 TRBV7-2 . TGTGCCAGCAGCCCAACAGGGACCTCCTACAATGAGCAGTTCTTC CASSPTGTSYNEQFF
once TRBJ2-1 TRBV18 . TGTGCCAGCTCACTGGTCGACAGCTCCTACAATGAGCAGTTCTTC CASSLVDSSYNEQFF
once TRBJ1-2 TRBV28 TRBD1 TGTGCCAGCTCTGGACAGGTCTTCGAGGGCTACACCTTC CASSGQVFEGYTF
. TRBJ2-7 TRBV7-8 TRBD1 TGTGCCAGCAGCCGGGACAGGGCTCCAGACGAGCAGTACTTC CASSRDRAPDEQYF
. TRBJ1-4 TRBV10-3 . TGTGCCATCAGTGACAATAATGAAAAACTGTTTTTT CAISDNNEKLFF
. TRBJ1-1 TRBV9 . TGTGCCAGCAGCCAAGGAGGTACAAACACTGAAGCTTTCTTT CASSQGGTNTEAFF
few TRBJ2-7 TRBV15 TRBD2 TGTGCCACCAGCCCACGAGCGGGAGTAACTGACGAGCAGTACTTC CATSPRAGVTDEQYF
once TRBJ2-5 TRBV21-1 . TGTGCCAGCAGCAAAGGCACTAGCGGCCAAGAGACCCAGTACTTC CASSKGTSGQETQYF
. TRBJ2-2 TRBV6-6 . TGTGCCAGCAGTTACTCGAGCGGGCGCACCGGGGAGCTGTTTTTT CASSYSSGRTGELFF
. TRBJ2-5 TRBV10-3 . TGTGCCACATCGAATCAGGGGTACCGGGAGACCCAGTACTTC CATSNQGYRETQYF
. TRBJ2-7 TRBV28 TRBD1 TGTGCCAGCAGTAAAATGACAGGGGGCCACGACGAGCAGTACTTC CASSKMTGGHDEQYF
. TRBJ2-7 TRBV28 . TGTGCCAGCAGTTTTAGTACCAGGGCCTACGAGCAGTACTTC CASSFSTRAYEQYF
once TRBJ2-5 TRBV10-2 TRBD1 TGCGCCAGCAGTGAGTCGACAGGGTTCGGGACCCAGTACTTC CASSESTGFGTQYF
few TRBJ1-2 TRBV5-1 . TGCGCCAGCAGCTTGGGACAGCTCTATGGCTACACCTTC CASSLGQLYGYTF
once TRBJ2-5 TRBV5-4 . TGTGCCAGCAGCTTGAAAACAGAAGAGACCCAGTACTTC CASSLKTEETQYF
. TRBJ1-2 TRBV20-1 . TGCAGTGCTATTAATAACTATGGCTACACCTTC CSAINNYGYTF
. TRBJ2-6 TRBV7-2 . TGTGCCAGCAGCTTAGCGCTTTCAGGGGCCCGTGGGGCCAACGTCCTGACTTTC CASSLALSGARGANVLTF
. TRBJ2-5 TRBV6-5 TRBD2 TGTGCCAGCAGTGCGGCTAGCGGGGGAGAGACCCAGTACTTC CASSAASGGETQYF
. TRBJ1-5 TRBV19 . TGTGCCAGTAGTCCGGTTTCAGGGAATCAGCCCCAGCATTTT CASSPVSGNQPQHF
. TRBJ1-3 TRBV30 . TGTGCCTGGAGTGTGCGCTCTGGAAACACCATATATTTT CAWSVRSGNTIYF
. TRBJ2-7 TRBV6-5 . TGTGCCAGCTCTCGTCAGGGTTTCAACGAGCAGTACTTC CASSRQGFNEQYF
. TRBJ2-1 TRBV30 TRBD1 TGTGCCTGGGACAGGGGATACAATGAGCAGTTCTTC CAWDRGYNEQFF
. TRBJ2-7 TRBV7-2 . TGTGCCAGCAGCTTAGATCAGGGGTCCTACGAGCAGTACTTC CASSLDQGSYEQYF
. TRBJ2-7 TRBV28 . TGTGCCACCACCCCTCCGGGAGTCTACGAGCAGTACTTC CATTPPGVYEQYF
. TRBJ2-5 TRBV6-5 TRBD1 TGTGCCAGCAGTTGGGGGACAGTACAAGAGACCCAGTACTTC CASSWGTVQETQYF
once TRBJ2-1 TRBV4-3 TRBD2 TGCGCCAGCAGCCAAGAAGGAAGCGGGAGGGCCTTCGGTCGGAATGAGCAGTTCTTC CASSQEGSGRAFGRNEQFF
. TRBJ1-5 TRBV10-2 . TGCGCCAGCCTATCTCCAGGATACAATCAGCCCCAGCATTTT CASLSPGYNQPQHF
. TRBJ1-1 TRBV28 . TGTGCCAGCAAACCTCCAGGGATAGGGGCTTTCTTT CASKPPGIGAFF
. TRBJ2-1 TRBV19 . TGTGCCAGTGAACCCACATGGACTTCCTACAATGAGCAGTTCTTC CASEPTWTSYNEQFF
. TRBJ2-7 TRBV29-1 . TGCAGCGTTGGGACTAAAGCGGGTTACGAGCAGTACTTC CSVGTKAGYEQYF
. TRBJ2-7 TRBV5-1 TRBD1 TGCGCCAGCAGCCGGACTGGGACAGGCTACGAGCAGTACTTC CASSRTGTGYEQYF
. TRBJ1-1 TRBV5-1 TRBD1 TGCGCCAGCAGCTCCGGGACAGGGGGTAGGGGTACTGAAGCTTTCTTT CASSSGTGGRGTEAFF
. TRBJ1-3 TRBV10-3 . TGTGCCATCAGTGAGGGGTCGGGTGGTGGAAACACCATATATTTT CAISEGSGGGNTIYF
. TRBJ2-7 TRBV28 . TGTGCCAGCAGTTTAAATAACAGGGCCCTGAGCGAGCAGTACTTC CASSLNNRALSEQYF
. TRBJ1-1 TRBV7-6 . TGTGCCAGCAGCTTAGAGCCGAACACTGAAGCTTTCTTT CASSLEPNTEAFF
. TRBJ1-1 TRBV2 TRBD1 TGTGCCAGCATCCCCCCAGACAGGGGTGGGACTGAAGCTTTCTTT CASIPPDRGGTEAFF
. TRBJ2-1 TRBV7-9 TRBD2 TGTGCCAGCATCCTCCTAGCGGGAGGGCCCAATGAGCAGTTCTTC CASILLAGGPNEQFF
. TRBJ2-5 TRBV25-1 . TGTGCCAGCAGTGACGGGTGGCAAGAGACCCAGTACTTC CASSDGWQETQYF
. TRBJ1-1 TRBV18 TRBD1 TGTGCCAGCTCACCCAACCCAGGGGGTGCATGGGAAGCTTTCTTT CASSPNPGGAWEAFF
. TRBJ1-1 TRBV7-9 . TGTGCCAGCAGCCAAATCACAGGCGGCTTTGAAGCTTTCTTT CASSQITGGFEAFF
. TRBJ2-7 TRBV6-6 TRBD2 TGTGCCAGCGAGGGCGGGAGCGCCTACGAGCAGTACTTC CASEGGSAYEQYF